This TCR beta chain was obtained from a study of blood T cell repertoires in COVID-19 (TCRdb year 2020). The study in broad terms: Collaborator samples came from the United States, Italy and Spain and covered acute and convalescent phases of COVID-19. The material from the prospective study consisted of cDNA or gDNA derived from T cells, B-cell-depleted T cells, or PBMCs. Deeply sampled blood TCRbeta repertoires from subjects exposed to, actively infected with, or recovered from COVID-19 were included in the dataset. The repertoires were released in a freely available public database intended as a resource for research on the immune response to SARS-CoV-2. Samples came from the ongoing ImmuneRACE study (first 160 participants) plus 1,254 subjects from 6 global collaborators. The sample metadata nearly always contained a de-identified subject ID, COVID-19 status, age in years and sex. Where available, HLA class I and class II types were taken from metadata supplied by the sample provider and were not determined by assay-based typing.

Spanning cysteine to phenylalanine, the CDR3 consists of 17 amino acids. Just CDR3 DNA is preserved here, 51 bases in frame from base 1. The V end loses 1 base and the J end loses 6 bases, and a stretch of 21 bases separates them. For CDR1 and CDR2, the germline V gene (reference sequence) lists LGHDT and YNNKEL. Whole blood was collected in K2EDTA tubes by collaborating institutions according to the institutions' own protocols. For TCRbeta analysis, collaborator samples were shipped as frozen whole blood, as isolated PBMCs, or as DNA extracted from either sample type. In the case of this clone: Its antigen has not been determined. Base quality data are lacking; no much larger clone is found one base away.

The immunoSEQ Assay, a bias-controlled multiplex PCR, was used to amplify TCRbeta CDR3 regions from genomic DNA. For the original study's pipeline: Nucleated cell counts per sample were estimated from amplification of reference gene primers within the assay. To quantify the absolute abundance of each unique TCRbeta CDR3 rearrangement, sequence reads were collapsed and filtered. For each sample, productive Simpson clonality was calculated as the square root of Simpson's diversity index across productive rearrangements. Imported from immuneACCESS, the table was reduced by TCRdb to in-frame sequences with V and J called. These copies leave out some clones; in studies compared against another copy, an unresolved V gene accounts for under half, and the cause of the remainder is not known. V and J calls and clone size are copied from that table; D and trimming were computed from the DNA. The sample data list over 150,000 clones, and 78% of these were observed just once. The ten largest make up 1.5% to 2% of the sample.

On the study overall, not on this receptor specifically: The amount of clinical and demographic metadata varied by source and participant and was provided uncurated.

This receptor chain uses TRBV3-1 (or the pseudogene TRBV3-2) and TRBJ1-2; the D gene is unclear. Specimen: peripheral blood. This sequence was found in a man at least 80 years old with acute or convalescent COVID-19. The CDR3 sequence is CASSQGIRPGDSNGYTF. In nucleotide form, the sequence is TGTGCCAGCAGCCAAGGAATCCGACCTGGAGATTCTAATGGCTACACCTTC.